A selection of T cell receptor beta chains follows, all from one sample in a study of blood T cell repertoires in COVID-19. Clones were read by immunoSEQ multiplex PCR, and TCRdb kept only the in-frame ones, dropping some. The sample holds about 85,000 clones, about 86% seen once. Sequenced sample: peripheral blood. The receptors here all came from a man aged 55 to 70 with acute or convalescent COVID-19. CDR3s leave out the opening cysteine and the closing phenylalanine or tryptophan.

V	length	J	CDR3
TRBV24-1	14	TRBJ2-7	ATSGPGTGKSYEQY
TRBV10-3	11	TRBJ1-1	AIRSQGHTEAF
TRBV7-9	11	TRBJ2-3	ASSSSNSDTQY
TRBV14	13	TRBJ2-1	ASSQERGRDNEQF
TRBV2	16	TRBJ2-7	ASTLPGAKGGISYEQY
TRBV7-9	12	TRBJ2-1	ASSLTGAYNEQF
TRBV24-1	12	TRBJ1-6	ATSEGQLLSPLH
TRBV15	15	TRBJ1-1	ATSRAGTGEMNTEAF
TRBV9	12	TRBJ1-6	ASSVGQGNSPLH
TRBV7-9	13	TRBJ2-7	ASSLASGPRYEQY
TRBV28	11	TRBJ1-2	ASSSTANYGYT
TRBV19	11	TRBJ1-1	ASSIQGNTEAF
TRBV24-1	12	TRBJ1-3	ATSDPGTGNTIY
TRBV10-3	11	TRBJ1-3	ATGGAAGNTIY
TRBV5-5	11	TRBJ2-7	ASSLLSSYEQY
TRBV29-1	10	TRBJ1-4	SVEQGDEKLF
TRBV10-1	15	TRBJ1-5	ASSDSANRDSNQPQH
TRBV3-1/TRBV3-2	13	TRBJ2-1	ATRTSGGAYNEQF
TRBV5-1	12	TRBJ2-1	ASALRGRYNEQF
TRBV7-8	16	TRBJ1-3	ASSLAMARLLSGNTIY
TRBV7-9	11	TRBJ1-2	AKLRGGIIGYT
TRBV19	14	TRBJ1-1	ASSIAREGLNTEAF
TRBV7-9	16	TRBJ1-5	ASSLGTGGATLGQPQH
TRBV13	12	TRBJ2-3	ASSLGGDTDTQY
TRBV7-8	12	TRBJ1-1	ASSLADSDTEAF
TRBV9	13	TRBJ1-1	ASSVGTFMNTEAF
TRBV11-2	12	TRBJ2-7	ASSLVRGSYEQY
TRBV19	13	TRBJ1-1	ASSPLEAGRAEAF
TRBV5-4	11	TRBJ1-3	ASRGQGGNTIY
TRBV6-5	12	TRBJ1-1	ASSYSNRPAEAF
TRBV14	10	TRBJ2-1	ASSPRGYVQF
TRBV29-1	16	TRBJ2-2	SVEDASGGPLNTGELF
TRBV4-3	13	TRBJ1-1	ASSWTGTGYTEAF
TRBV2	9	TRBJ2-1	ASSAGNEQF
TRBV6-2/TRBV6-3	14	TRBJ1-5	ASSSRGGRVDQPQH
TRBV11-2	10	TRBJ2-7	ASSFSSREQY
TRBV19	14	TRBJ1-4	ASSPPPGHLNEKLF
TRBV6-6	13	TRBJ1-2	ASSYFGTGNYGYT
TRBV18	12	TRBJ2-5	ASSPVWQGETQY
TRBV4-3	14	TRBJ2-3	ASSQGGQASTDTQY
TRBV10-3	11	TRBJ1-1	AIRETGNTEAF
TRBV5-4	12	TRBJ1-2	ASSLPGQNYGYT
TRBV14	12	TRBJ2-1	ASSQSTASTEQF
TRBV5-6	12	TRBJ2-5	ASSNTLDRETQY
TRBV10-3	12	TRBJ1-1	AIDPGTGNTEAF
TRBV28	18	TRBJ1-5	ASTPLSLYTGQGSNQPQH
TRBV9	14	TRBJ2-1	ASSAGLLSSYNEQF
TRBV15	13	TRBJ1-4	ATSRDLGGGEKLF
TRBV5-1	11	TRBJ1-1	ASSLEGATEAF
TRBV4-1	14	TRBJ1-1	ASSYLDGGANTEAF
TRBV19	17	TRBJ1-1	ASSIAGVDRGPEYTEAF
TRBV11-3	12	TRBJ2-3	ASSKTGERDTQY
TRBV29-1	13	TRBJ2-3	SVQPLAGAEDTQY
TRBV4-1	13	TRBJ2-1	ASSHSRSSYNEQF
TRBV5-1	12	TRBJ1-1	ASSLERPNTEAF
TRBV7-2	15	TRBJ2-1	ASSSYPGQGSYNEQF
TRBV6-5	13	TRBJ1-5	ASRTGVDSNQPQH
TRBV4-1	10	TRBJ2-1	ASSQAPYRQF
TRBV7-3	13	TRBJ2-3	ASSLRDRSTDTQY